This TCR beta chain derives from a study of blood T cell repertoires in COVID-19. TCRdb's copy holds only in-frame clones and misses some; the assay was immunoSEQ multiplex PCR. Of about 480,000 clones detected, roughly 90% appear once; the ten largest clones hold 1.5% to 2%. V lost 8 bases and J lost 2; bases outside the gene matches: 6. Germline values: CDR1 SGHNT, CDR2 YENEEA. CDR3 length: 13 amino acids. The specimen was PBMCs or T cells enriched from blood (not recorded which). The source is a woman aged 40 to 50 who had recovered from COVID-19. The V call is TRBV11-3, the J call TRBJ2-7; 7 bases line up with TRBD2. The CDR3 sequence is CASSSSGPYEQYF. The DNA of the CDR3 is TGTGCCAGCTCATCTAGCGGCCCCTACGAGCAGTACTTC.